This T cell receptor (beta chain) emerged from a study of Ad26.COV2.S vaccination and SARS-CoV-2 variants. Treatment indicated: about 20 received Ad26.COV2.S at low or high dose, single or two shots; roughly five received placebo; per-sample allocation not given. Day 63 after the first vaccine or placebo injection was the time point for sampling. The V end lost 0 bases, the J end lost 7 bases, and 5 bases lay between the germline ends. CDR1 SGHDT and CDR2 YYEEEE come from the germline V gene. This CDR3 is 12 amino acids long. In the case of this clone: The sample carries other DNA sequences with the same CDR3.

The repertoire was sequenced with immunoSEQ multiplex PCR; TCRdb's copy has only in-frame clones and lacks some. This table holds hundreds of thousands of clones, more than 70% found once. The V and J genes are TRBV5-6 and TRBJ2-1; no reliable D call. This specimen consisted of peripheral blood, obtained in a trial of Ad26.COV2.S vaccine versus placebo. The clonotype comes from a person aged 18-65 years who received the Ad26.COV2.S COVID-19 vaccine or a placebo. CDR3 nucleotide sequence: TGTGCCAGCAGCTTGGGAGGTAATGAGCAGTTCTTC. Translated, it gives CASSLGGNEQFF. Full variable domain (missing parts from reference TRBV5-6 and TRBJ2-1): DAGVTQSPTHLIKTRGQQVTLRCSPKSGHDTVSWYQQALGQGPQFIFQYYEEEERQRGNFPDRFSGHQFPNYSSELNVNALLLGDSALYLCASSLGGNEQFFGPGTRLTVL.